The T cell receptor beta chain under discussion was sequenced for a study of blood T cell repertoires in COVID-19 (TCRdb year 2020). At the level of the whole study: Samples from collaborators originated in the United States, Italy and Spain and spanned both the acute and convalescent phases of COVID-19. The material from the prospective study consisted of cDNA or gDNA derived from T cells, B-cell-depleted T cells, or PBMCs. Subjects who had been exposed to COVID-19, were actively infected with it, or had recovered from it provided the deeply sampled blood TCRbeta repertoires that made up the dataset. The repertoires were released in a freely available public database intended as a resource for research on the immune response to SARS-CoV-2. Samples were obtained from the ongoing ImmuneRACE study (first 160 participants) and from about 1,300 subjects provided by 6 global collaborators. A de-identified subject ID, COVID-19 status, age in years and sex were almost always included in the sample metadata. Where HLA class I and class II types were available, the types were taken from metadata supplied by the sample provider, not from assay-based typing. The full study reports these points: The amount of clinical and demographic metadata varied by source and participant and was provided uncurated.

The CDR3 runs 15 residues from the cysteine to the phenylalanine. Left in the record is the CDR3 DNA by itself, 45 bases read in frame from the first base. Deletion took 5 bases off V and 0 bases off J, with a span of 12 bases between the germline ends. Taken from the germline V gene, the CDR1 and CDR2 loops are SGHDT and YYEEEE. This clone was detected only once. No antigen is known for it. The input lacks base qualities; no much larger clone sits a single base away. Participants in the prospective study were aged roughly 18 to 100 years, lived in 24 United States geographic areas, and enrolled through a virtual design. In the prospective study, cohorts were assigned on the basis of participant-reported clinical history obtained from a screening survey and a study questionnaire. Recovered participants in ImmuneRACE Cohort 3 were defined by two consecutive negative NP/OP PCR tests, clearance by a healthcare professional, or resolution of symptoms. In the prospective study, mobile phlebotomists collected whole blood, serum and a nasopharyngeal or oropharyngeal swab from each participant. Additional blood draws and questionnaires over an approximately 2-month period could optionally be provided by prospective study participants. Prospective study blood samples were shipped either frozen or at room temperature before DNA extraction.

The immunoSEQ Assay, a bias-controlled multiplex PCR, was used to amplify TCRbeta CDR3 regions from genomic DNA. Per the authors' processing: Within the assay, amplification of reference gene primers was used to estimate how many nucleated cells each sample contained. To quantify the absolute abundance of each unique TCRbeta CDR3 rearrangement, sequence reads were collapsed and filtered. For each sample, productive Simpson clonality was calculated as the square root of Simpson's diversity index across productive rearrangements. This is the immuneACCESS table as TCRdb keeps it, with only in-frame sequences that have V and J called. A part of the clones is gone; compared with another copy, unresolved V genes explain less than half, and the rest is unexplained. The DNA gave D and trimming, while V, J and clone size come from that table. The sample table holds about 400,000 clones, of which over 85% were seen once. Of the sample, less than 2% is held by the ten largest clones.

The receptor was isolated from a woman between 25 and 40 years old who had recovered from COVID-19. The V gene is TRBV5-6 and the J gene is TRBJ1-3, with TRBD1 perhaps the D gene, on 6 matching bases. Sequencing used PBMCs or T cells enriched from blood (not recorded which). DNA sequence: TGTGCCAGCAGACTGACAGGCGTCTCTGGAAACACCATATATTTT. Translated, this is CASRLTGVSGNTIYF.